The 28 T cell receptor beta chains below come from one sample, sequenced in a study of T cells in Graves' hyperthyroidism and ophthalmopathy. Amplified regions were TCR beta CDR3 sequences from RNA transcripts. HTBI primers were employed in a first-round RT-PCR of the TCR CDR3. TCRdb re-called the multiplex PCR reads through MiXCR, storing one row per CDR3 protein. Here the sample spans hundreds of thousands of distinct CDR3 sequences, 12% to 15% being singletons. The source material was blood. These receptors originate from a woman between 18 and 29 years old with Graves' hyperthyroidism.

There are many counts of this clonotype. This chain connects TRBV27 to TRBJ2-7; 7 bases are a match to TRBD1. CDR3 length: 13 amino acids. V shed 6 bases, J shed 2 bases, and the junction held 4 bases outside the gene matches. The germline CDR1 and CDR2 sequences are MNHEY and SMNVEV (reference sequence). CDR3 protein: CASRDTGAYEQYF. CDR3 DNA: TGTGCCAGCAGAGATACAGGGGCCTACGAGCAGTACTTC.

This clonotype was seen only a few times. The chain joins TRBV20-1 to TRBJ2-3; TRBD2 agrees at 9 bases. The CDR3 spans 15 residues. Germline V gene sequence: CDR1 DFQATT, CDR2 SNEGSKA (reference sequence). V gave up 3 bases and J gave up 2 bases; unmatched junction bases: 6. CDR3 nucleotide sequence: TGCAGTGCTAGTCCCGCGGGAGGGGTCACAGATACGCAGTATTTT. This codes for CSASPAGGVTDTQYF.

There are many counts of this clonotype. For the CDR3, the DNA is TGTGCCAGCAGTTTATGGGAGGCGAACACTGAAGCTTTCTTT. This codes for CASSLWEANTEAFF. The chain uses TRBV12-3 or TRBV12-4 and TRBJ1-1; D not certain. The CDR3 is 14 amino acids. V was pared by 2 bases and J by 1 base, with 8 bases between.

This clonotype appeared many times. The rearrangement joins TRBV5-1 to TRBJ1-1; D might be TRBD1 (6 bases). This CDR3 contains 16 residues. The ends were cut back, 0 bases at V and 2 bases at J, with 14 bases in the middle. Germline CDR1 is SGHRS and CDR2 is YFSETQ. The CDR3 reads CASSLGSGGLNTEAFF. The CDR3 region has the DNA TGCGCCAGCAGCTTGGGCAGCGGGGGGCTAAACACTGAAGCTTTCTTT.

This clonotype was seen repeatedly, ten times or more. The chain carries TRBV7-2 and TRBJ2-7; tentatively, D is TRBD1 (5 bases). Germline V gene lookup returns CDR1 SGHTA and CDR2 FQGNSA. The CDR3 has 15 amino acids. Trimming removed 2 bases at V and 6 bases at J, with 17 bases between. The CDR3 DNA reads TGTGCCAGCAGCTTACGCCAGGGTTCGTTGGCCGAGCAGTACTTC. Its protein is CASSLRQGSLAEQYF. The variable domain in full, with the rest retrieved from reference TRBV7-2 and TRBJ2-7, is GAGVSQSPSNKVTEKGKDVELRCDPISGHTALYWYRQSLGQGLEFLIYFQGNSAPDKSGLPSDRFSAERTGGSVSTLTIQRTQQEDSAVYLCASSLRQGSLAEQYFGPGTRLTVT.

This clonotype was observed at least ten times. V and J are TRBV28 and TRBJ2-7; tentatively, D is TRBD1 (6 bases). CDR3 size: 15 residues. From germline, CDR1 is MDHEN and CDR2 SYDVKM. Between the trimmed V and J ends, which lost 6 bases and 2 bases, there was a span of 17 bases. The CDR3 DNA reads TGTGCCAGCAGCTACGGATTGGACAGTCCCTACGAGCAGTACTTC. This translates into CASSYGLDSPYEQYF.

This clonotype was recorded at least ten times. This chain links TRBV7-9 with TRBJ1-1, with a possible D match to TRBD1 (6 bases). The V gene's germline CDR1 is SEHNR and CDR2 FQNEAQ (reference sequence). The CDR3 spans 15 residues. Trimming removed 0 bases at V and 5 bases at J, with 13 bases between. DNA for the CDR3: TGTGCCAGCAGCTTAGCCCAGGGGAGTGAAACTGAAGCTTTCTTT. Translating gives CASSLAQGSETEAFF.

This clonotype was seen only a few times. The V call is TRBV20-1, the J call TRBJ2-1; the match to TRBD2 covers 15 bases. The germline CDR1 and CDR2 sequences are DFQATT and SNEGSKA (reference sequence). The CDR3 totals 17 residues. Germline trimming cut 3 bases from V and 6 bases from J; bases unmatched to any gene: 9. CDR3 coding DNA: TGCAGTGCTAGGGGAGGGACTAGCGGGAGGCTGGGCAATGAGCAGTTCTTC. This encodes CSARGGTSGRLGNEQFF.

This clonotype was counted only a few times. V is TRBV4-1 and J is TRBJ1-6, with a possible D match to TRBD1 (5 bases). V lost 1 base, J lost 5 bases, and 12 bases lay in between. CDR1 and CDR2 from the germline V gene are MGHRA and YSYEKL. The CDR3 spans 16 residues. The DNA of the CDR3 is TGCGCCAGCAGCCAAGTACTGGCCAGGGATAATTCACCCCTCCACTTT. Its protein is CASSQVLARDNSPLHF.

This clonotype has a handful of counts. The chain uses TRBV19 and TRBJ2-2; 8 nucleotides align to TRBD1. This CDR3 has 15 residues. In germline, CDR1 is LNHDA, CDR2 SQIVND (reference sequence). V lost 4 bases, J lost 1 base, and 2 bases stayed unmatched. CDR3 amino acids: CASSSGTGNTGELFF. CDR3 coding DNA: TGTGCCAGTAGTAGCGGGACAGGGAACACCGGGGAGCTGTTTTTT.

The rearrangement uses TRBV12-3 or TRBV12-4 and TRBJ2-2; possibly TRBD2 for D (5 bases). V was trimmed by 0 bases and J by 1 base, leaving 12 bases between them. This CDR3 has 17 residues. The CDR3 loop reads CASSLAQLEMNTGELFF. The CDR3 coding sequence is TGTGCCAGCAGTTTAGCGCAACTAGAGATGAACACCGGGGAGCTGTTTTTT.

This clonotype was observed a handful of times. V gene TRBV7-9 combines with J gene TRBJ2-5; 12 bases line up with TRBD1. The CDR3 runs to 14 residues. Losses at the gene ends were 5 bases for V and 7 bases for J; bases not matched to a gene: 5. CDR1 and CDR2 (germline): SEHNR, FQNEAQ (reference sequence). The CDR3 sequence is CASSQGQGAGTQYF. The CDR3 DNA sequence: TGTGCCAGCAGCCAGGGACAGGGGGCGGGGACCCAGTACTTC.

This clonotype was counted many times. The rearrangement uses TRBV30 and TRBJ2-3; unclear D gene. The germline V gene encodes CDR1 GTSNPN and CDR2 SVGIG (reference sequence). This CDR3 comprises 14 residues. V was cut by 4 bases and J by 2 bases, with 13 bases left in between. The CDR3 region has the DNA TGTGCCTGGACCCCCGGATACAACACAGATACGCAGTATTTT. This gives the protein CAWTPGYNTDTQYF. Supplemented by reference TRBV30 and TRBJ2-3, the full variable domain reads SQTIHQWPATLVQPVGSPLSLECTVEGTSNPNLYWYRQAAGRGLQLLFYSVGIGQISSEVPQNLSASRPQDRQFILSSKKLLLSDSGFYLCAWTPGYNTDTQYFGPGTRLTVL.

The rearrangement links TRBV7-2 to TRBJ2-7, with 12 bases matching TRBD1. Germline lookup yields CDR1 SGHTA and CDR2 FQGNSA. CDR3 length: 15 amino acids. Trimming at V came to 3 bases and at J to 6 bases, leaving 6 bases not matched to a gene. The CDR3 region has the DNA TGTGCCAGCAGCTTTCTGGGACAGGGGGCAAGCGAGCAGTACTTC. Translating gives CASSFLGQGASEQYF.

The V call is TRBV27, the J call TRBJ2-5; 7 positions match TRBD2. This CDR3 has 17 amino acids. V was clipped by 6 bases and J by 5 bases; unmatched bases: 18. The germline gives CDR1 MNHEY, CDR2 SMNVEV (reference sequence). CDR3 protein: CASSPSVLGGPRETQYF. The CDR3 region has the DNA TGTGCCAGCAGCCCATCAGTTCTGGGAGGGCCGAGGGAGACCCAGTACTTC.

This chain joins TRBV19 and TRBJ2-1; 11 bases fit TRBD1. Per germline, CDR1 LNHDA and CDR2 SQIVND (reference sequence). The V and J ends lost 7 bases and 7 bases, in that order; junction bases with no gene match: 9. This CDR3 contains 15 residues. The CDR3 is CASTSDRGRGNEQFF. The CDR3 DNA sequence: TGTGCCAGTACCTCGGACAGGGGGCGCGGTAATGAGCAGTTCTTC.

In its sample, this clonotype was seen many times. CDR3 bases: TGTGCCAGCAGTTTAAGCCCCCCTGGAGGGAATCAGCCCCAGCATTTT. It codes for CASSLSPPGGNQPQHF. The chain couples TRBV27 to TRBJ1-5, with unresolved D. Trimming took 2 bases from V and 4 from J, leaving 15 bases between them. This CDR3 region has 16 residues. The germline gives CDR1 MNHEY, CDR2 SMNVEV (reference sequence).

The rearrangement joins TRBV20-1 to TRBJ2-1, with a tentative D call TRBD2 (5 bases). The CDR3 length is 15 residues. Germline-derived CDR1 and CDR2 are DFQATT and SNEGSKA (reference sequence). V lost 6 bases and J lost 4, with 19 bases in between. The CDR3 DNA sequence: TGCAGTGCCTACGACACGCGGGCGTCGTACAATGAGCAGTTCTTC. Its translation is CSAYDTRASYNEQFF.

This clonotype has at least ten counts. The rearrangement joins TRBV18 to TRBJ1-2; D perhaps matches TRBD1 (6 bases). Germline CDR1 KGHSH, CDR2 LQKENI. V dropped 3 bases and J dropped 8 bases, with 10 bases sitting between them. The CDR3 spans 12 residues. DNA of the CDR3: TGTGCCAGCTCACCGGCCAGGGGAGGCTACACCTTC. Its translation is CASSPARGGYTF.

This clonotype was detected a few times. In DNA, the CDR3 is TGTGCCAGCTCAGCAGGGACAGGGGAATCCTACGAGCAGTACTTC. It is translated as CASSAGTGESYEQYF. The chain is built from TRBV18 and TRBJ2-7; 10 bases line up with TRBD1. With 5 bases clipped from V and 1 base from J, the junction kept 5 bases outside the gene matches. In germline, CDR1 is KGHSH, CDR2 LQKENI. This CDR3 has 15 amino acids.

This clonotype occurred many times. The chain joins TRBV14 to TRBJ1-2; D unresolved. The CDR3 is 12 residues long. Between the trimmed V and J ends, which lost 4 bases and 7 bases, there was a span of 10 bases. CDR1 SGHDN and CDR2 FVKESK come from the germline V gene. Here the CDR3 reads CASSPLAAGYTF. The CDR3, as DNA: TGTGCCAGCAGCCCGTTAGCGGCTGGCTACACCTTC. Supplemented by reference TRBV14 and TRBJ1-2, the full variable domain reads EAGVTQFPSHSVIEKGQTVTLRCDPISGHDNLYWYRRVMGKEIKFLLHFVKESKQDESGMPNNRFLAERTGGTYSTLKVQPAELEDSGVYFCASSPLAAGYTFGSGTRLTVV.

This clonotype was seen ten or more times. The chain links TRBV20-1 to TRBJ2-7, with TRBD1 matching over 7 bases. The CDR3 runs to 14 residues. Germline V gene lookup returns CDR1 DFQATT and CDR2 SNEGSKA (reference sequence). The trim removed 1 base at V and 3 bases at J, leaving 6 bases unmatched. The CDR3 coding sequence is TGCAGTGCTAGAGGTCGGGACAGAGTCTACGAGCAGTACTTC. Residues: CSARGRDRVYEQYF.

This clonotype appeared once. It may be a read error: a sequence one base away is much more abundant. The chain couples TRBV13 to TRBJ2-7, with TRBD1 matching over 7 bases. Germline V gene sequence: CDR1 PRHDT, CDR2 FYEKMQ (reference sequence). The CDR3 totals 14 residues. Germline trimming cut 5 bases from V and 6 bases from J; bases unmatched to any gene: 10. The CDR3 sequence is CASSLTGSSPEQYF. For the CDR3, the DNA is TGTGCCAGCAGCCTGACAGGGTCTTCCCCCGAGCAGTACTTC.

This clonotype was seen repeatedly, ten times or more. This chain joins TRBV29-1 and TRBJ1-2; the D gene is possibly TRBD1 (5 bases). The CDR3 runs to 10 residues. Germline V gene lookup returns CDR1 SQVTM and CDR2 ANQGSEA. Trimming removed 6 bases at V and 4 bases at J, with 6 bases between. CDR3 nucleotides: TGCAGCGTAGACAGCTATGGCTACACCTTC. The encoded protein is CSVDSYGYTF.

This clonotype came up a few times. This chain joins TRBV4-3 and TRBJ2-2, with D unresolved. The CDR3 runs 14 residues. The V end lost 1 base, the J end lost 5 bases, and 8 bases lay between the germline ends. Germline CDR1 and CDR2: LGHNA and YSLEER. CDR3 DNA: TGCGCCAGCAGCCAAGGGTTAGGTACCGGGGAGCTGTTTTTT. Translating gives CASSQGLGTGELFF.

This clonotype was counted ten times or more. The J gene is TRBJ2-7, the V gene TRBV20-1, with 7 nucleotides matching TRBD2. Germline CDR1 and CDR2: DFQATT and SNEGSKA (reference sequence). CDR3 length: 17 amino acids. J lost 0 bases, V lost 6 bases, and 17 bases had no gene match. The CDR3 reads CSAPGGMESGSSYEQYF. The CDR3, as DNA: TGCAGTGCGCCCGGGGGGATGGAATCAGGAAGCTCCTACGAGCAGTACTTC.

In its sample, this clonotype was seen many times. The genes are TRBV11-2 and TRBJ2-7, with D tentatively TRBD1 or TRBD2 (5 bases each). Germline V lookup: CDR1 SGHAT, CDR2 FQNNGV. V dropped 3 bases and J dropped 6 bases, with 15 bases sitting between them. CDR3 length: 14 amino acids. CDR3: CASSFSGGLVEQYF. Here the CDR3 DNA reads TGTGCCAGCAGCTTCTCTGGGGGATTGGTCGAGCAGTACTTC. Together with reference TRBV11-2 and TRBJ2-7, the CDR3 gives the full variable domain: EAGVAQSPRYKIIEKRQSVAFWCNPISGHATLYWYQQILGQGPKLLIQFQNNGVVDDSQLPKDRFSAERLKGVDSTLKIQPAKLEDSAVYLCASSFSGGLVEQYFGPGTRLTVT.

Ten or more counts support this clonotype. The chain links TRBV20-1 to TRBJ2-1; D gene ambiguous. CDR1 and CDR2 from the germline V gene are DFQATT and SNEGSKA (reference sequence). The V end lost 5 bases, the J end lost 9 bases, and 2 bases lay between the germline ends. The CDR3 sequence is 8 residues long. The CDR3 spells CSAGEQFF. The CDR3 nucleotides read TGCAGTGCTGGTGAGCAGTTCTTC.